The following is a T cell receptor beta chain sequence with its context. All donors qualified as healthy HIV-negative adults and had experienced no recent acute infections or vaccinations. Nashville, Tennessee was home to all donors, who were Caucasian adults. The sample belongs to a study of shared clonotypes between healthy human individuals. The method was immunoSEQ multiplex PCR; TCRdb's version includes in-frame clones alone and lacks a portion of them. The table lists 150,000 to 200,000 clones, around 93% of them singletons. The sequencing input was naive CD4+ T cells sorted from blood. As for subset: CD45RA+ positively selected. This receptor was obtained from a woman aged 25 to 39 in good health.

CDR3 amino acids: CASSLGGGGYEQYF. CDR3 sequence (DNA): TGTGCCAGCAGTCTAGGTGGGGGGGGCTACGAGCAGTACTTC. The chain has TRBV6-1 and TRBJ2-7; 7 positions agree with TRBD2. The CDR3 sequence is 14 residues long. Germline V lookup: CDR1 MNHNS, CDR2 SASEGT. Trimming removed 5 bases from V and 3 bases from J; junction bases left unmatched: 7.